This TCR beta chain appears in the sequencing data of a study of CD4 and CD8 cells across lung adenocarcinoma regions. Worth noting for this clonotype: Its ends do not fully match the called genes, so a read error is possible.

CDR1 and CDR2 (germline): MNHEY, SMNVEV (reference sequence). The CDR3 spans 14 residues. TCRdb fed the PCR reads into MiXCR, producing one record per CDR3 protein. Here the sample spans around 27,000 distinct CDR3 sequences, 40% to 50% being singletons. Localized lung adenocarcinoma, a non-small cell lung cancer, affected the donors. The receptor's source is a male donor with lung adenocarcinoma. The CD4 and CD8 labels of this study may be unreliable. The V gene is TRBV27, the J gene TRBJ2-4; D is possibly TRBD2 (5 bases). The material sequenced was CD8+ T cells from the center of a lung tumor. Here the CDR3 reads CASSARAYKNIQYF. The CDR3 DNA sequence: TGTGCGAGCAGCGCGCGGGCGTACAAAAACATTCAGTACTTC.